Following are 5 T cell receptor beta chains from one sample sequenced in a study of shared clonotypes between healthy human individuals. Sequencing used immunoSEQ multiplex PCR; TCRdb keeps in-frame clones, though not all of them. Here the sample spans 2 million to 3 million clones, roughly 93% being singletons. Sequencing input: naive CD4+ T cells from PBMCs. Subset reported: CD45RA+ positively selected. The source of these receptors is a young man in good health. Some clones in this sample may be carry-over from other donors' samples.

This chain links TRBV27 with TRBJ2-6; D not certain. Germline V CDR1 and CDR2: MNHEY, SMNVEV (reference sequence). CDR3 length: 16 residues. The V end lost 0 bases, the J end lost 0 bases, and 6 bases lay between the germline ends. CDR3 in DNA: TGTGCCAGCAGTTTATCACTGACCTCTGGGGCCAACGTCCTGACTTTC. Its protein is CASSLSLTSGANVLTF.

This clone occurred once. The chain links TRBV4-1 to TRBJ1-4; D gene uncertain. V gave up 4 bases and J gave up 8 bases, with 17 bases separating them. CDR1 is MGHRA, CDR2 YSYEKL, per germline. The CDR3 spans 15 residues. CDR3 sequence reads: CASSRLTNRVEKLFF. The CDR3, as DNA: TGCGCCAGCAGCCGCCTTACTAATCGAGTCGAAAAACTGTTTTTT.

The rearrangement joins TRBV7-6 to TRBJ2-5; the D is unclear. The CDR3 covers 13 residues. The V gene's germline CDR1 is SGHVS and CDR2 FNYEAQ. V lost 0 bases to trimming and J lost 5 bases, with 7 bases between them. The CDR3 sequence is CASSLAVVETQYF. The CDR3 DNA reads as TGTGCCAGCAGCTTAGCGGTGGTGGAGACCCAGTACTTC.

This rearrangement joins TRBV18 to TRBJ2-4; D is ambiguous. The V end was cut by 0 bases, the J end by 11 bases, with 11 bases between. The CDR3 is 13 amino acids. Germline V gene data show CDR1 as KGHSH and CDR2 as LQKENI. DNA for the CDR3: TGTGCCAGCTCACCACCGGGTACGGGTCTTCAGTACTTC. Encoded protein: CASSPPGTGLQYF.

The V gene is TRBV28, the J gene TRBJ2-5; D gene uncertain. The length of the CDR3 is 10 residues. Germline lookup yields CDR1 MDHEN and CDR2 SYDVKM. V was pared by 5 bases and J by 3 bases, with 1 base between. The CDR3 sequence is CASSEETQYF. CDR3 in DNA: TGTGCCAGCAGTGAAGAGACCCAGTACTTC.